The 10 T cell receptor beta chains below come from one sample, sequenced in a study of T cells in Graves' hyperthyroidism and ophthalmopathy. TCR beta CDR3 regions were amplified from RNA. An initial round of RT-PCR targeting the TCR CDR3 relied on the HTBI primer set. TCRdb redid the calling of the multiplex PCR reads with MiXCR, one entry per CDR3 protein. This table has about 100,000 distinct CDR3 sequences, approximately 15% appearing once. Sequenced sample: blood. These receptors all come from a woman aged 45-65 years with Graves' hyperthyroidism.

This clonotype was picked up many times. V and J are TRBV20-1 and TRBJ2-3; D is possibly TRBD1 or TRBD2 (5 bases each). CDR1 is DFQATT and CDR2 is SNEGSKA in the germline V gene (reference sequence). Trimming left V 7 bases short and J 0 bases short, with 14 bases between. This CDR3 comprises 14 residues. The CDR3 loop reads CSGDGRHSTDTQYF. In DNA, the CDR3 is TGCAGTGGGGACGGCAGGCATAGCACAGATACGCAGTATTTT.

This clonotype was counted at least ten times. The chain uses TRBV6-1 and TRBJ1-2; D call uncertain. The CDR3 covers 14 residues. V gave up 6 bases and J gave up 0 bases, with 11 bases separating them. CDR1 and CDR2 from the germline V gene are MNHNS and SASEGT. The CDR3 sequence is CASRLDGSNYGYTF. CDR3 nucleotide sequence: TGTGCCAGCAGACTGGACGGGTCTAACTATGGCTACACCTTC.

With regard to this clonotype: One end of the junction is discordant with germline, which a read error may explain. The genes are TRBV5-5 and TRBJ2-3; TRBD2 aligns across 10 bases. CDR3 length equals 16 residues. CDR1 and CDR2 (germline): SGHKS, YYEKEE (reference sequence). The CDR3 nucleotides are TGCGCCAGCAGCGAGGAGCGGGGGGGCGGCACAGATACGCAGTATTTT. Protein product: CASSEERGGGTDTQYF.

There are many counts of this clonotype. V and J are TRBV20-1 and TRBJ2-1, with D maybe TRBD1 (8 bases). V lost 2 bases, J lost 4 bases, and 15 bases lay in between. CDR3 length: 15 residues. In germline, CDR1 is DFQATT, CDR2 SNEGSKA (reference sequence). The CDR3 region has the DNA TGCAGTGCTAGACCCACAGGGGGGGAATACAATGAGCAGTTCTTC. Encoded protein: CSARPTGGEYNEQFF.

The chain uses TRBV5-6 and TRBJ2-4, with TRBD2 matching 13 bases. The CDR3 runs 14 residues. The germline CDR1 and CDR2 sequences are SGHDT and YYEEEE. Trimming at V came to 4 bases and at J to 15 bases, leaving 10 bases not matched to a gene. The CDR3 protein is CASSLGLAGESSYF. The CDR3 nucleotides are TGTGCCAGCAGCCTCGGACTAGCGGGAGAGTCTTCGTACTTC.

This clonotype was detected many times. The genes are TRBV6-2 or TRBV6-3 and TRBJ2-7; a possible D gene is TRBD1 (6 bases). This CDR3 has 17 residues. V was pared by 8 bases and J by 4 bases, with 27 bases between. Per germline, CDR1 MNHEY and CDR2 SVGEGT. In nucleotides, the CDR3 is TGTGCCAGCGAGAGCCTTACCCCGACAGGCCCCCGATACGAGCAGTACTTC. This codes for CASESLTPTGPRYEQYF.

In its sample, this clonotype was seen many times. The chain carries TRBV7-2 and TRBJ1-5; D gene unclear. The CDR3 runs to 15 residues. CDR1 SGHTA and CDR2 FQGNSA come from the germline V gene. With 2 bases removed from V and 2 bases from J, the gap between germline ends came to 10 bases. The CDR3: CASSLIKSGNQPQHF. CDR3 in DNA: TGTGCCAGCAGCTTAATCAAGTCGGGCAATCAGCCCCAGCATTTT.

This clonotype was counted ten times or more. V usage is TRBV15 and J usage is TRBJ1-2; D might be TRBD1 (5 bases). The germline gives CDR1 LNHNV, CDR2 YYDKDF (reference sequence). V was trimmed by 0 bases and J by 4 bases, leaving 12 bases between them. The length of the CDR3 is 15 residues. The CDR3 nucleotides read TGTGCCACCAGCAGAGATCTTGGACATACCTATGGCTACACCTTC. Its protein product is CATSRDLGHTYGYTF.

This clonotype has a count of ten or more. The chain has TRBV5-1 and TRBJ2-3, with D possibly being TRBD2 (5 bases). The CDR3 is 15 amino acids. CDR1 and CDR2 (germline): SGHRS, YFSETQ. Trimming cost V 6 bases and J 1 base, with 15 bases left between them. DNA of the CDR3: TGCGCCAGCACCCTCGGGCTAGCTGGCACAGATACGCAGTATTTT. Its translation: CASTLGLAGTDTQYF.

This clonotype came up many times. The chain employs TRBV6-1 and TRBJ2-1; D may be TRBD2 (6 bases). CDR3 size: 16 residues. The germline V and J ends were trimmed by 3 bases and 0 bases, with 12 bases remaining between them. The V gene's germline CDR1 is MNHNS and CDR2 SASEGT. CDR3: CASSDVPAGSYNEQFF. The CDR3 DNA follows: TGTGCCAGCAGTGATGTCCCAGCGGGCTCCTACAATGAGCAGTTCTTC.